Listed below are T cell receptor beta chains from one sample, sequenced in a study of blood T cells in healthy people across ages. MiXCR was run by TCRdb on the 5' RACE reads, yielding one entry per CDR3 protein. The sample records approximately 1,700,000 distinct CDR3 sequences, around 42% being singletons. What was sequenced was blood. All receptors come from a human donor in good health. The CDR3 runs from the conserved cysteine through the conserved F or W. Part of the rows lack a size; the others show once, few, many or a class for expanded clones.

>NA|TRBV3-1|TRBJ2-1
CASSQTTIDEQFF
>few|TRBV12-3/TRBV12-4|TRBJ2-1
CAIHTTIFNEQFF
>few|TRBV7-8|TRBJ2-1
CASSLDTSGGDNEQFF
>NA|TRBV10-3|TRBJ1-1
CAISEQGSATEAFF
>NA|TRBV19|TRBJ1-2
CASSIPRTGLINGYTF
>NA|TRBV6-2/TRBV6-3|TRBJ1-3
CASSLTLQAGNTVYF
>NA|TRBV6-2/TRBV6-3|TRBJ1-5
CASRPTQGENQPQHF
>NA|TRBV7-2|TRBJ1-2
CASSLTPQGANGGYTF
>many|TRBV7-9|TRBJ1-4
CASSLGGRNEKLFF
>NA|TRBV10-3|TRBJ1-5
CAISEGAPTQPQHF
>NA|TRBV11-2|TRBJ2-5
CASSLVGQIRGTQETQYF
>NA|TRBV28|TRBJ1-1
CASSSSATEAFF
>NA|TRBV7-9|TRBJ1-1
CASSGRDRGGEAFF
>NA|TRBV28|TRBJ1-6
CASSYQGAGNSPLHF
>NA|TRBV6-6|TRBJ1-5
CASSYQDARSNQPQHF
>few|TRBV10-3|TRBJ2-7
CAISDPGTGGYEQYF
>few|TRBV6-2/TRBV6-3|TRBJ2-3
CASSQRDDGASTQYF
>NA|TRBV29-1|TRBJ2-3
CSVEGGHTDTQYF
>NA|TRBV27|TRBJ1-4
CASSSTTNEKLFF
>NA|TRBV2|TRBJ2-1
CASSVQRGGYNEQFF
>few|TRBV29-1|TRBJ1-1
CSAVVGVRTEAFF
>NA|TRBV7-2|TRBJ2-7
CASSLRVLAGYEQYF
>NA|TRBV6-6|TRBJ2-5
CATTGQGILETQYF
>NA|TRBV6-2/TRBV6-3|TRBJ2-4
CASTQGLLAKNIQYF
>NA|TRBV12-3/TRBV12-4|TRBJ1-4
CASRQGVGYNEKLFF
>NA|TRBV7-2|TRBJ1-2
CASSLGVAEGLYGYTF
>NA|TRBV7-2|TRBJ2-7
CASSYKFWGTEHHYEQYF
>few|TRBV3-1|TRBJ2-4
CASSQEGFRGDIQYF
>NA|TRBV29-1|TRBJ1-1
CSVHPAFF
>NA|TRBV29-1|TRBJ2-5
CSVEEPGGQYF
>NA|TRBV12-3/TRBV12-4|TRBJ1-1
CASSSINPMNTEAFF
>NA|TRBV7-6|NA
CASSLAGDRSCEQYF
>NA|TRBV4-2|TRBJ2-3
CASSPTFSGGTDTQYF
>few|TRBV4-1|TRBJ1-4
CASREVGEKLFF
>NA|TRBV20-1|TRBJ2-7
CSASDTGTGGVRYEQYF
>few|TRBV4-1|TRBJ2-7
CASSQTGVEQYF
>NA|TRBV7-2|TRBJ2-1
CASSQSGGKQFF
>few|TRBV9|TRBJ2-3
CASRAGLAGTDTQYF
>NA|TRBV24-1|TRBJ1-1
CATRGQGAGTEAFF
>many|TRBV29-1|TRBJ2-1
CSGVRGAGSYNEQFF
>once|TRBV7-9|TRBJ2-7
CASSLIRDSLEAQYF
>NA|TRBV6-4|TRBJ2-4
CASSGTSAKDEQYF
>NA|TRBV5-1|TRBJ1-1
CASSLEDDSFTEAFF
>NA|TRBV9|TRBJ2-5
CASSVGGMEQETQYF
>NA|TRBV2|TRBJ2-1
CAAEGPSNEQFF
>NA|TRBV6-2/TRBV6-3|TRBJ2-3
CASSQGDTRYF
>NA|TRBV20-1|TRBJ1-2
CSARVPIVVYGYTF
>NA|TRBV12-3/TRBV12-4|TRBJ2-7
CASTTTVDRGAYEQYF
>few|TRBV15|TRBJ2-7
CATSRWDSYEQYF
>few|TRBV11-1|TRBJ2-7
CASTTGYGYEQYF
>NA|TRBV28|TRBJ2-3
CASLSTVTDTQYF
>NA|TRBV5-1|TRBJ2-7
CASTWGAVDYEQYF